These 21 T cell receptor beta chains originate from one sample sequenced in a study of response to subunit inactivated influenza vaccine. TCRdb itself ran the RT-PCR reads through MiXCR, one entry per CDR3 protein. The table shows 150,000 or so distinct CDR3 sequences, with roughly a tenth occurring only once. The sequences come from non-naive T cells sorted from PBMCs, collected 40 to 50 days after vaccination. Receptors were obtained from a man aged 50-60 years who received an inactivated influenza vaccine.

This clonotype was counted a few times. The CDR3 bases are TGTGCCAGCAGCGATTACAGGCGCGGAAACACTGAAGCTTTCTTT. Translating it yields CASSDYRRGNTEAFF. The genes are TRBV9 and TRBJ1-1, with D maybe TRBD1 (5 bases). The germline V and J ends were trimmed by 3 bases and 2 bases, with 14 bases remaining between them. The CDR3 loop spans 15 amino acids. CDR1 is SGDLS and CDR2 is YYNGEE in the germline V gene. Combining the CDR3 with reference TRBV9 and TRBJ1-1 gives the whole variable domain DSGVTQTPKHLITATGQRVTLRCSPRSGDLSVYWYQQSLDQGLQFLIQYYNGEERAKGNILERFSAQQFPDLHSELNLSSLELGDSALYFCASSDYRRGNTEAFFGQGTRLTVV.

Only a few counts were recorded for this clonotype. The chain joins TRBV11-2 to TRBJ1-5, with D unclear. The CDR3 is made up of 13 amino acids. Germline V CDR1 and CDR2: SGHAT, FQNNGV. The V and J ends lost 8 bases and 6 bases respectively, with 14 bases between them. The CDR3 is CASSLGRTQPQHF. The CDR3 DNA follows: TGTGCCAGCTCTCTCGGGAGGACTCAGCCCCAGCATTTT.

A remark on this clonotype: One end of the junction does not line up with germline, which may come from a read error. This rearrangement joins TRBV28 to TRBJ2-2; D call uncertain. The germline gives CDR1 MDHEN, CDR2 SYDVKM. The CDR3 spans 17 residues. This CDR3 is CACSLGRLGGVTGELFF. The CDR3 region has the DNA TGTGCCTGCAGTCTCGGACGCCTTGGTGGGGTCACCGGGGAGCTGTTTTTT.

This clonotype was detected ten times or more. The genes are TRBV7-2 and TRBJ1-5; TRBD1 aligns across 8 bases. The CDR3 contains 15 residues. With V trimmed by 5 bases and J by 3 bases, 6 bases remained unmatched. Germline loops: CDR1 SGHTA, CDR2 FQGNSA. The CDR3 sequence: CASSPGQGNNQPQHF. The DNA of the CDR3 is TGTGCCAGCAGCCCCGGACAGGGAAACAATCAGCCCCAGCATTTT. The full variable domain, completed using reference TRBV7-2 and TRBJ1-5, is GAGVSQSPSNKVTEKGKDVELRCDPISGHTALYWYRQSLGQGLEFLIYFQGNSAPDKSGLPSDRFSAERTGGSVSTLTIQRTQQEDSAVYLCASSPGQGNNQPQHFGDGTRLSIL.

This clonotype was detected ten times or more. The chain uses TRBV29-1 and TRBJ2-5; TRBD2 is a possible D gene (5 bases). The CDR3 has 13 amino acids. Per germline, CDR1 SQVTM and CDR2 ANQGSEA. V was cut by 1 base and J by 4 bases, with 10 bases left in between. Here the CDR3 reads CSVEVWAGETQYF. In DNA form, the CDR3 reads TGCAGCGTTGAAGTATGGGCGGGAGAGACCCAGTACTTC.

The chain recombines TRBV12-3 or TRBV12-4 with TRBJ2-5; tentative D call: TRBD1 (8 bases). Trimming stripped 7 bases from V and 5 bases from J, with 20 bases between. CDR3 length equals 15 residues. For the CDR3, the DNA is TGTGCCAGCATTCTCGGGGGGAACAGGGGGGAGACCCAGTACTTC. Translation gives CASILGGNRGETQYF.

Many counts were recorded for this clonotype. This rearrangement joins TRBV4-2 to TRBJ1-6; D uncertain. The CDR3 extends over 15 amino acids. Germline V CDR1 and CDR2: LGHNA, YNFKEQ. V dropped 4 bases and J dropped 7 bases, with 14 bases sitting between them. The CDR3 region has the DNA TGTGCCAGCAGCCCAAATCGCGATTACAATTCACCCCTCCACTTT. It encodes CASSPNRDYNSPLHF.

The chain combines TRBV6-5 with TRBJ2-7, with 10 positions matching TRBD1. Unmatched junction bases numbered 4, after V lost 5 bases and J lost 0 bases. The CDR3 has 15 amino acids. Germline assignment: CDR1 MNHEY and CDR2 SVGAGI. CDR3 bases: TGTGCCAGCAGTACCTGGACAGGGGGCTCCTACGAGCAGTACTTC. This gives the protein CASSTWTGGSYEQYF.

This clonotype was seen a handful of times. The rearrangement links TRBV6-1 to TRBJ2-1, with D tentatively TRBD2 (7 bases). Per germline, CDR1 MNHNS and CDR2 SASEGT. The CDR3 totals 16 residues. Trimming took 5 bases from V and 8 from J, leaving 22 bases between them. The CDR3 DNA sequence: TGTGCCAGCAGTCGGGCCCGGACAAAAGGGGGGGATGAGCAGTTCTTC. Its protein is CASSRARTKGGDEQFF.

This clonotype has ten or more counts. The V and J genes are TRBV27 and TRBJ2-3; D is perhaps TRBD2 (6 bases). Looked up from germline, CDR1 is MNHEY and CDR2 is SMNVEV (reference sequence). The germline V and J ends were trimmed by 6 bases and 4 bases, with 11 bases remaining between them. CDR3 length: 13 residues. Here the CDR3 reads CASRRLVSDTQYF. CDR3 bases: TGTGCCAGCAGACGACTAGTATCAGATACGCAGTATTTT.

This clonotype appeared a few times. V is TRBV3-1 and J is TRBJ1-5; possibly TRBD1 for D (5 bases). Germline loops: CDR1 LGHDT, CDR2 YNNKEL (reference sequence). This CDR3 is built from 13 residues. The V and J ends lost 3 bases and 5 bases respectively, with 8 bases between them. The CDR3 loop is CASSHARDQPQHF. CDR3 coding DNA: TGTGCCAGCAGCCATGCCAGGGATCAGCCCCAGCATTTT.

This clonotype came up a few times. The V gene is TRBV5-4, the J gene TRBJ2-1; 10 bases align to TRBD2. Germline CDR1 and CDR2: SGHNT and YYREEE (reference sequence). The CDR3 spans 16 residues. The junction had 11 bases not matched to a gene; V was cut back by 4 bases and J by 7 bases. DNA for the CDR3: TGTGCCAGCAGCAATCCGGGACTAGCGATTCAAAATGAGCAGTTCTTC. Protein: CASSNPGLAIQNEQFF.

This chain uses TRBV11-2 with TRBJ2-7; TRBD1 matches at 10 bases. The V gene's germline CDR1 is SGHAT and CDR2 FQNNGV. There are 17 residues in the CDR3. V was clipped by 5 bases and J by 3 bases; unmatched bases: 13. The CDR3 sequence: CASSPAGTGVWVYEQYF. The DNA for the CDR3 is TGTGCCAGCAGCCCAGCCGGGACAGGGGTTTGGGTCTACGAGCAGTACTTC.

This clonotype was counted at least ten times. CDR3 sequence: CASSLDRTGQYYTEAFF. CDR3 DNA: TGTGCCAGCAGCTTAGACCGGACAGGCCAGTACTACACTGAAGCTTTCTTT. This sequence joins TRBV7-9 and TRBJ1-1; 7 bases line up with TRBD1. Per the germline V gene, CDR1 is SEHNR and CDR2 is FQNEAQ (reference sequence). The length of the CDR3 is 17 residues. The V and J ends lost 1 base and 3 bases, in that order; junction bases with no gene match: 11.

This clonotype occurred a few times. The chain recombines TRBV6-1 with TRBJ2-7; D may correspond to TRBD1 or TRBD2 (5 bases each). Per the germline V gene, CDR1 is MNHNS and CDR2 is SASEGT. Trimming took 7 bases from V and 6 from J, leaving 16 bases between them. CDR3 size: 13 residues. CDR3 sequence reads: CASTRDLAGEQYF. In nucleotides, the CDR3 is TGTGCCAGCACTAGGGACCTGGCTGGCGAGCAGTACTTC.

This clonotype came up a few times. The chain links TRBV6-2 or TRBV6-3 to TRBJ2-7, with D hard to call. Trimming took 0 bases from V and 4 from J, leaving 4 bases between them. This CDR3 spans 12 amino acids. Looked up from germline, CDR1 is MNHEY and CDR2 is SVGEGT. The CDR3 sequence: CASSYSRYEQYF. In DNA, the CDR3 is TGTGCCAGCAGTTACTCTCGATACGAGCAGTACTTC.

The CDR3 reads CASSHRTGAANVLTF. CDR3 coding DNA: TGTGCCAGCAGTCACCGGACAGGGGCGGCCAACGTCCTGACTTTC. This chain connects TRBV6-2 or TRBV6-3 to TRBJ2-6, with 9 bases that match TRBD1. Trimming removed 5 bases from V and 6 bases from J; junction bases left unmatched: 5. Germline-derived CDR1 and CDR2 are MNHEY and SVGEGT. The CDR3 length is 15 residues.

This clonotype showed up many times. The chain joins TRBV12-3 or TRBV12-4 to TRBJ1-1; D not resolved. The CDR3 sequence is 14 residues long. With 2 bases removed from V and 1 base from J, the gap between germline ends came to 8 bases. The CDR3 sequence is CASSLKGRNTEAFF. CDR3 bases: TGTGCCAGCAGTTTAAAGGGTAGGAACACTGAAGCTTTCTTT.

There are many counts of this clonotype. The chain uses TRBV5-1 and TRBJ2-1, with 9 bases fitting TRBD1. The CDR3 contains 15 residues. Unmatched junction bases numbered 6, after V lost 3 bases and J lost 5 bases. Germline CDR1 and CDR2: SGHRS and YFSETQ. This chain's CDR3 is CASSWAQGANNEQFF. CDR3 in DNA: TGCGCCAGCAGCTGGGCACAGGGGGCCAACAATGAGCAGTTCTTC.

The J gene is TRBJ2-5, the V gene TRBV28, with a possible D match to TRBD1 (6 bases). The CDR3 length is 13 residues. Trimming left V 8 bases short and J 4 bases short, with 14 bases between. CDR1 and CDR2 from the germline V gene are MDHEN and SYDVKM. The CDR3 loop is CASCKDRGETQYF. CDR3 DNA: TGTGCCAGCTGCAAGGACAGAGGAGAGACCCAGTACTTC.

This chain uses TRBV4-3 with TRBJ1-4, with D tentatively TRBD1 (5 bases). The V and J ends lost 1 base and 8 bases respectively, with 8 bases between them. The V gene's germline CDR1 is LGHNA and CDR2 YSLEER. The CDR3 runs 13 residues. Here the CDR3 reads CASSQVAGEKLFF. CDR3 sequence (DNA): TGCGCCAGCAGCCAAGTCGCAGGGGAAAAACTGTTTTTT.